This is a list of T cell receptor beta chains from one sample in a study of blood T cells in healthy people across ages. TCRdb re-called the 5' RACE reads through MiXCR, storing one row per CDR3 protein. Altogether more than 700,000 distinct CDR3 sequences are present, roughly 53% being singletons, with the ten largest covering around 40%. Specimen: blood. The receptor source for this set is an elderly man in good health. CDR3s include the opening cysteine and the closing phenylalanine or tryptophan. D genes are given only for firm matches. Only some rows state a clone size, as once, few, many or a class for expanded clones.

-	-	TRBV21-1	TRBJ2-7	CASVPSGTPYEQYF	TGTGCCAGCGTTCCTAGCGGGACTCCCTACGAGCAGTACTTC
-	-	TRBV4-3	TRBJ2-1	CASSQFRSRDEQFF	TGCGCCAGCAGCCAATTCAGGAGTAGGGATGAGCAGTTCTTC
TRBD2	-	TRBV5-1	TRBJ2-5	CAISSSGLAGGEETQYF	TGCGCCATCAGCTCCTCGGGACTAGCGGGCGGAGAAGAGACCCAGTACTTC
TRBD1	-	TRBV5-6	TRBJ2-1	CASSLGTGFSSYNEQFF	TGTGCCAGCAGCCTAGGGACAGGGTTTTCCTCCTACAATGAGCAGTTCTTC
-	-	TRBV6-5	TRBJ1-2	CASSRTVGVHGYTF	TGTGCCAGCAGCCGGACAGTAGGGGTTCATGGCTACACCTTC
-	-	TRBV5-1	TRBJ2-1	CASSSEGYNEQFF	TGCGCCAGCAGCTCCGAGGGTTACAATGAGCAGTTCTTC
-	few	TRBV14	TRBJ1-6	CASSQPQGRNSPLHF	TGTGCCAGCAGCCAACCCCAGGGCCGAAATTCACCCCTCCACTTT
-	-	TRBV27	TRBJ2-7	CASSPLSGQGTPYEQYF	TGTGCCAGCAGTCCCCTTTCCGGGCAGGGGACCCCCTACGAGCAGTACTTC
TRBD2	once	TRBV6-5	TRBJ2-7	CASSYGGLSSYEQYF	TGTGCCAGCAGTTACGGGGGACTATCCTCCTACGAGCAGTACTTC
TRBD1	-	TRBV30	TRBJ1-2	CAWRRGGGYGYTF	TGTGCCTGGAGGAGAGGGGGCGGCTATGGCTACACCTTC
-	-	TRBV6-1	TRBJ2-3	CASIGLFTDTQYF	TGTGCCAGCATTGGACTATTCACAGATACGCAGTATTTT
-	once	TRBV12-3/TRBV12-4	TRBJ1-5	CASSREASNQPQHF	TGTGCCAGTTCACGGGAGGCCTCCAATCAGCCCCAGCATTTT
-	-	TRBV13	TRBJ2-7	CASSLQQNYEQYF	TGTGCCAGCAGCCTTCAACAAAACTACGAGCAGTACTTC
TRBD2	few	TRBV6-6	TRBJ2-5	CASSYSRRGDREQYF	TGTGCCAGCAGTTACTCGAGGCGGGGGGATAGAGAGCAGTACTTC
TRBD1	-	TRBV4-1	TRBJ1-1	CASSQSRGPNTEAFF	TGCGCCAGCAGCCAGAGTAGGGGGCCGAACACTGAAGCTTTCTTT
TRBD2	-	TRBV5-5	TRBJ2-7	CASSPHRTSRDEQYF	TGTGCCAGCAGCCCCCACAGGACTAGCAGAGACGAGCAGTACTTC
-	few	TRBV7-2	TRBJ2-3	CASSGTPRGRTGGRYAYF	TGTGCCAGCAGCGGGACACCTAGGGGCAGAACCGGTGGCAGATACGCGTATTTT
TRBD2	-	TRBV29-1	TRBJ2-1	CSVVGSGGYNEQFF	TGCAGCGTTGTTGGATCGGGAGGGTACAATGAGCAGTTCTTC